The clone carrying this T cell receptor (beta chain) was found a few times. Deletions cut 3 bases from V and 4 bases from J, with 12 bases between. CDR3 length: 14 residues. Germline V CDR1 and CDR2: MNHEY, SMNVEV (reference sequence). Unique molecular identifiers were incorporated when the TCRbeta library was constructed. TCRdb fed the PCR reads into MiXCR, producing one record per CDR3 protein. The table shows 500,000 to 600,000 distinct CDR3 sequences, with roughly a quarter occurring only once. This record comes from a study of T-cell reconstitution after alpha-beta-depleted transplantation in children.

The input for sequencing was PBMCs, taken before TCRalphabeta/CD19-depleted stem cell transplant. The V call is TRBV27, the J call TRBJ1-1; D perhaps matches TRBD1 (6 bases). The sequence derives from a boy under two years old with Wiskott-Aldrich syndrome, due to receive a stem cell transplant. In DNA, the CDR3 is TGTGCCAGCAGTTTTAACAGGGCCCTCACTGAAGCTTTCTTT. This codes for CASSFNRALTEAFF.